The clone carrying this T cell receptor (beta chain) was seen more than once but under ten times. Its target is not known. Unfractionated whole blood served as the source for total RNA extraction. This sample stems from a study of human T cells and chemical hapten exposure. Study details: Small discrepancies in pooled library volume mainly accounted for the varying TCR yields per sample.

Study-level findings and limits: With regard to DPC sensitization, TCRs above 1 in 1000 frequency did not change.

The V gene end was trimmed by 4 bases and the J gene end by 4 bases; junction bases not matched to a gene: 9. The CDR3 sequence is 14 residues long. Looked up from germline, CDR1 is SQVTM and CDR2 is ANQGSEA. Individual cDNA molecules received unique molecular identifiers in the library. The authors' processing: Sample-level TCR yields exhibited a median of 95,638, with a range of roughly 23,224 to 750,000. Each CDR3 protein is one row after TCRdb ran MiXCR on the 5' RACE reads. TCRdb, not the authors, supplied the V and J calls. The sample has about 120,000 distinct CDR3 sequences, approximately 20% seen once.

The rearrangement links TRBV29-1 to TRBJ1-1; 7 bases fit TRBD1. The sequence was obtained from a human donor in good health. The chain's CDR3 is CSVVGTASGTEAFF. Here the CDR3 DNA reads TGCAGCGTTGTGGGGACAGCGTCGGGCACTGAAGCTTTCTTT. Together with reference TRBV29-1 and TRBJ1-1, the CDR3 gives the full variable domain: SAVISQKPSRDICQRGTSLTIQCQVDSQVTMMFWYRQQPGQSLTLIATANQGSEATYESGFVIDKFPISRPNLTFSTLTVSNMSPEDSSIYLCSVVGTASGTEAFFGQGTRLTVV.